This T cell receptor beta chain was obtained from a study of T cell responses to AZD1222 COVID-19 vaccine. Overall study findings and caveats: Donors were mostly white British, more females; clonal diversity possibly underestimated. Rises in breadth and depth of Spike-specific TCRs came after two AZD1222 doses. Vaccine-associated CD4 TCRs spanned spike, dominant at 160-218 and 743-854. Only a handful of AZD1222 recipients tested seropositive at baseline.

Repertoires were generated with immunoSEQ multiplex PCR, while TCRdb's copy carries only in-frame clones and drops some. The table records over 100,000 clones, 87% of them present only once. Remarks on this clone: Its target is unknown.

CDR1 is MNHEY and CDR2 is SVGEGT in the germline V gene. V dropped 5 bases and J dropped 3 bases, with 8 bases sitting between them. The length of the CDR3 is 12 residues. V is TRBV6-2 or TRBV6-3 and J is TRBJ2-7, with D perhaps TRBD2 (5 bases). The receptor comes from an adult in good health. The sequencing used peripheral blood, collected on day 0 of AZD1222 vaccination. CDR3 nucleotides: TGTGCCAGCAGTCAAAGCGGCTACGAGCAGTACTTC. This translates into CASSQSGYEQYF.